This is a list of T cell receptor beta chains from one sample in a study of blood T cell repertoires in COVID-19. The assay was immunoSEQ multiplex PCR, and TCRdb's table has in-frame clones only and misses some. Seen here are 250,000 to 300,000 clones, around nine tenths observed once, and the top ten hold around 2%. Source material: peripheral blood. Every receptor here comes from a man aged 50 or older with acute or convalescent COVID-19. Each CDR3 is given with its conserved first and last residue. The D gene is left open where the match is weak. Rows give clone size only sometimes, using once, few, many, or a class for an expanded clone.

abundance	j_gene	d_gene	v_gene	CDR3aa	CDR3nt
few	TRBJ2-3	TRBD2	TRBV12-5	CASGFGASGSTDTQYF	TGTGCTAGTGGTTTTGGGGCTAGCGGAAGCACAGATACGCAGTATTTT
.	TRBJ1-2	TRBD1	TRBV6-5	CASSPHTGVVGYTF	TGTGCCAGCAGTCCCCACACAGGGGTGGTTGGCTACACCTTC
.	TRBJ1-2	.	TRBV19	CASSLGGDYGYTF	TGTGCCAGCTCGCTAGGGGGGGACTATGGCTACACCTTC
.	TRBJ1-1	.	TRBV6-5	CASSYVGGDTEAFF	TGTGCCAGCAGTTATGTTGGGGGCGACACTGAAGCTTTCTTT
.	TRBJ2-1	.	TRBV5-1	CASSLRQARSSYNEQFF	TGCGCCAGCAGCCTTCGACAGGCAAGGTCCTCCTACAATGAGCAGTTCTTC
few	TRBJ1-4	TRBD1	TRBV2	CASKDRGATNEKLFF	TGTGCCAGCAAGGACAGGGGAGCAACTAATGAAAAACTGTTTTTT
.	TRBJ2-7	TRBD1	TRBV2	CASRDRVYEQYF	TGTGCCAGCAGAGACAGGGTATACGAGCAGTACTTC
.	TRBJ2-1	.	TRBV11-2	CASSSQTGYNEQFF	TGTGCCAGCAGCTCTCAAACAGGCTACAATGAGCAGTTCTTC
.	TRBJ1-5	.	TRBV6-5	CASQYSNQPQHF	TGTGCCAGCCAGTATAGCAATCAGCCCCAGCATTTT
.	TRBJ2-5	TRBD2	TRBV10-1	CASSGTSGGPKETQYF	TGCGCCAGCAGCGGAACTAGCGGGGGACCTAAAGAGACCCAGTACTTC
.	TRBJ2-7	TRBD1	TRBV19	CASRGGTGRDEQYF	TGTGCCAGTAGAGGGGGGACAGGGAGAGACGAGCAGTACTTC
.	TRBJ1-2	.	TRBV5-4	CASSNFKKGHHLANYGYTF	TGTGCCAGCAGCAACTTTAAAAAGGGACACCACCTCGCTAACTATGGCTACACCTTC
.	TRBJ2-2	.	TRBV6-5	CASRLKRDTGELFF	TGTGCCAGCAGACTAAAGCGGGACACCGGGGAGCTGTTTTTT
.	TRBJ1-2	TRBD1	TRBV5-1	CASSSRTGANYGYTF	TGCGCCAGCAGTAGCAGGACAGGAGCTAACTATGGCTACACCTTC
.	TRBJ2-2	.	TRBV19	CASSPGWSRELFF	TGTGCCAGTAGTCCCGGGTGGTCCCGGGAGCTGTTTTTT
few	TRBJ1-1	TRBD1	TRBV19	CASSIGQGYTEAFF	TGTGCCAGTAGTATCGGACAGGGGTACACTGAAGCTTTCTTT
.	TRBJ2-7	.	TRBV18	CASSPTARGFYEQYF	TGTGCCAGCTCACCTACTGCCAGGGGATTCTACGAGCAGTACTTC
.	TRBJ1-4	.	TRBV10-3	CAISDQGGRGKLFF	TGTGCCATCAGTGACCAGGGAGGACGTGGAAAACTGTTTTTT
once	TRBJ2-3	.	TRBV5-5	CASSLVGARETDTQYF	TGTGCCAGCAGCTTGGTGGGGGCGCGAGAAACAGATACGCAGTATTTT
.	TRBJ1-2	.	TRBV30	CAWSAGTSDGYTF	TGTGCCTGGAGTGCTGGGACATCCGATGGCTACACCTTC
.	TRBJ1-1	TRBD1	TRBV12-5	CASGPRQGSEAFF	TGTGCTAGTGGGCCACGACAGGGTTCTGAAGCTTTCTTT
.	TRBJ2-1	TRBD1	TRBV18	CASSPNPGGGDNEQFF	TGTGCCAGCTCACCCAACCCAGGGGGCGGAGATAATGAGCAGTTCTTC
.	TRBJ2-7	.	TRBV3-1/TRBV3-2	CASSPLGGPEQYF	TGTGCCAGCAGCCCACTGGGGGGGCCCGAGCAGTACTTC
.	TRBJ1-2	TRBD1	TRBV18	CASSPLGQGREMSDYGYTF	TGTGCCAGCTCACCACTGGGACAGGGAAGGGAAATGTCGGACTATGGCTACACCTTC
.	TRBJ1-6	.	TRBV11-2	CASSLVGWFPSYNSPLHF	TGTGCCAGCAGCTTAGTCGGTTGGTTCCCCTCCTATAATTCACCCCTCCACTTT
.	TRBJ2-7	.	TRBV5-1	CASSPGDRDSYEQYF	TGCGCCAGCAGCCCGGGGGACAGAGACTCCTACGAGCAGTACTTC
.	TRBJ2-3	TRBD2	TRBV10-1	CASSRDYNTDTQYF	TGCGCCAGCAGCCGGGACTACAACACAGATACGCAGTATTTT
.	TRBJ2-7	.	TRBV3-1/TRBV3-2	CASSQAHSSYEQYF	TGTGCCAGCAGCCAAGCCCACAGCTCCTACGAGCAGTACTTC